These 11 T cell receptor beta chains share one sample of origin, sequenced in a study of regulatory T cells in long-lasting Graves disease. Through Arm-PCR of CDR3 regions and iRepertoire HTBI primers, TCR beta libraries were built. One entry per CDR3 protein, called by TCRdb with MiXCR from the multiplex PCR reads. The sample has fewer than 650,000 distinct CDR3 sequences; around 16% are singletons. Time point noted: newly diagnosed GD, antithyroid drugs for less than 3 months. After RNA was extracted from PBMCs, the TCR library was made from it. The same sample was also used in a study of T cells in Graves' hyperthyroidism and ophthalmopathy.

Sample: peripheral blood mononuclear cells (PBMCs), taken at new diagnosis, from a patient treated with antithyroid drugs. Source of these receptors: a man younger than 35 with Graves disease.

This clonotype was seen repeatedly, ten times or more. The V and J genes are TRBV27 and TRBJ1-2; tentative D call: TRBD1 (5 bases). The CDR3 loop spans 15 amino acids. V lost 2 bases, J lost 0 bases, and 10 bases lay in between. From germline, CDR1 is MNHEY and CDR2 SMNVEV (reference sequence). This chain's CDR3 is CASSLRDGANYGYTF. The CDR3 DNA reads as TGTGCCAGCAGTTTAAGGGACGGAGCTAACTATGGCTACACCTTC.

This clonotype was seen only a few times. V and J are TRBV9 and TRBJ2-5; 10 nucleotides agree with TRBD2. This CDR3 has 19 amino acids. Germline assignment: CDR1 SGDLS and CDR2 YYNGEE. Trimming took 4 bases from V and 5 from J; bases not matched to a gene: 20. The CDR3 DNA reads TGTGCCAGCAGCCTCGACGCCTCTATAGCGGGAGGCGGGTTTGAGACCCAGTACTTC. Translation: CASSLDASIAGGGFETQYF.

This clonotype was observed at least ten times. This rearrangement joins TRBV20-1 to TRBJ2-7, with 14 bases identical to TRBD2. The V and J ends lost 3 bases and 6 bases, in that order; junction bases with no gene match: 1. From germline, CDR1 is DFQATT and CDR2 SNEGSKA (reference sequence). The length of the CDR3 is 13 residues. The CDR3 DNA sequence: TGCAGTGCTAGGGGGACTAGCGGGAGCGAGCAGTACTTC. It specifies CSARGTSGSEQYF.

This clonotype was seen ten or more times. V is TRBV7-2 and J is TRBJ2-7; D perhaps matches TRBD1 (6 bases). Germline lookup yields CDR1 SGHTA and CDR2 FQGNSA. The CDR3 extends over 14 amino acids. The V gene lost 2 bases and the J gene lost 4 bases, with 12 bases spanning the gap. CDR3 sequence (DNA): TGTGCCAGCAGCTTACGACAGGTTATTTACGAGCAGTACTTC. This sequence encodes CASSLRQVIYEQYF.

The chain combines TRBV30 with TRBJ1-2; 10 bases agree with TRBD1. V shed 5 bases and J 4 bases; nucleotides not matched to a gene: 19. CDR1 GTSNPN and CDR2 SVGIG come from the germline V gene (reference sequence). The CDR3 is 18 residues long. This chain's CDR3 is CAWQRVVGAGQGSYGYTF. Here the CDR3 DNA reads TGTGCCTGGCAGAGGGTTGTAGGGGCGGGACAGGGGTCCTATGGCTACACCTTC. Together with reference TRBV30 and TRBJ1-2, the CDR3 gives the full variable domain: SQTIHQWPATLVQPVGSPLSLECTVEGTSNPNLYWYRQAAGRGLQLLFYSVGIGQISSEVPQNLSASRPQDRQFILSSKKLLLSDSGFYLCAWQRVVGAGQGSYGYTFGSGTRLTVV.

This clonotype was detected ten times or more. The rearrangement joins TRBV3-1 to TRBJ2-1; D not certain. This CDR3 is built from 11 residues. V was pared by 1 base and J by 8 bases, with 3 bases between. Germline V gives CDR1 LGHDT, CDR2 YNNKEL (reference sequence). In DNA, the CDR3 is TGTGCCAGCAGCCAAGGAGATGAGCAGTTCTTC. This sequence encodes CASSQGDEQFF.

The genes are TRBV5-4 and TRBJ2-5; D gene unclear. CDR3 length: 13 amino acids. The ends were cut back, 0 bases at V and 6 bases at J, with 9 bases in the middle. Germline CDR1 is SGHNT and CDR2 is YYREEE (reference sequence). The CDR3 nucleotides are TGTGCCAGCAGCTTGGCATCAATGAAGACCCAGTACTTC. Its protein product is CASSLASMKTQYF.

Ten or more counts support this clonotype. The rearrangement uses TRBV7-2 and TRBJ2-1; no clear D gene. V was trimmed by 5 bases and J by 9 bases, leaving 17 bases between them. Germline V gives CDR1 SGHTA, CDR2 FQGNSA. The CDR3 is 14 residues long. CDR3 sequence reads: CASSQGIIQGEQFF. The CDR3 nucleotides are TGTGCCAGCAGCCAAGGGATAATACAAGGTGAGCAGTTCTTC.

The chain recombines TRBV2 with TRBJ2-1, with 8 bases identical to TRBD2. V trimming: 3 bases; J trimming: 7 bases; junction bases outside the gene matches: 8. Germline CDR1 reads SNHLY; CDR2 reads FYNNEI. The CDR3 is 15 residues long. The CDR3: CASSDGAGAHNEQFF. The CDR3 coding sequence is TGTGCCAGCAGTGACGGAGCGGGAGCCCATAATGAGCAGTTCTTC.

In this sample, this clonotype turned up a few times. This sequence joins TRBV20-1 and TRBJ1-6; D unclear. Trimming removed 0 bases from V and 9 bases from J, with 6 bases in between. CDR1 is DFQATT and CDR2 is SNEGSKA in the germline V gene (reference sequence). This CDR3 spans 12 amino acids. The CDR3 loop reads CSAREAGSPLHF. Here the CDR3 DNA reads TGCAGTGCTAGAGAGGCGGGTTCACCCCTCCACTTT.

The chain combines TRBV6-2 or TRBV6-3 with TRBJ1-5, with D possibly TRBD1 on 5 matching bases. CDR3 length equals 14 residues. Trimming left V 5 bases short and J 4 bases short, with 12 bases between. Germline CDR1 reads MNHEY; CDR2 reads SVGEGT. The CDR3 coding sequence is TGTGCCAGCAGTGATGTCAGGGTAAATCAGCCCCAGCATTTT. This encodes CASSDVRVNQPQHF.